The sequence of this TCR beta chain was determined in a study of CD4 and CD8 cells across lung adenocarcinoma regions. TCRdb recomputed calls from the PCR reads with MiXCR, one row per CDR3 protein. The data hold over 15,000 distinct CDR3 sequences, with about 46% observed a single time. This CDR3 region has 12 residues. Per the germline V gene, CDR1 is LNHDA and CDR2 is SQIVND (reference sequence). The patients had localized lung adenocarcinoma, a non-small cell subtype. The V call is TRBV19, the J call TRBJ2-4; D unresolved. The DNA end lines up better with TRBJ2-7; the J call may be wrong. This receptor was identified in a male donor with lung adenocarcinoma. The CD4 and CD8 labels of this study may be unreliable. Sequenced sample: CD4+ T cells from the margin of a lung tumor. As DNA, the CDR3 is TGTGCTTACAGTGGTTTTACCTACGAGCAGTACTTC. Translated: CAYSGFTYEQYF.